The TCR beta chain described here comes from a study of T cells in women clearing cervical HPV infection. V lost 5 bases to trimming and J lost 6 bases; unmatched junction nucleotides: 9. Germline assignment: CDR1 LNHDA and CDR2 SQIVND (reference sequence). The CDR3 runs to 16 residues. Profiled with immunoSEQ multiplex PCR; TCRdb holds only in-frame clones, not every one. Its table records 40,000 or so clones. With respect to this clone: The sequenced fragment ends 3 residues before the CDR3 boundary, so the rest is inferred from the germline J gene.

The chain recombines TRBV19 with TRBJ2-2; 10 nucleotides agree with TRBD2. Sequencing was carried out using blood buffy coat. This receptor was identified in a woman aged 18 to 75 with a cervical HPV16 infection that either progressed to CIN3+ or cleared (not recorded which). CDR3 bases read: TGTGCCAGTAGTGGGGGGAGCGGGAGGGCCCCCGGGGAG. Protein: CASSGGSGRAPGE. The CDR3 in full is CASSGGSGRAPGELFF.